These 30 T cell receptor beta chains originate from one sample sequenced in a study of blood T cell repertoires in COVID-19. Some clones are missing from TCRdb's copy, which holds only in-frame ones; the method was immunoSEQ multiplex PCR. In the table there are roughly 60,000 clones, around four fifths of which are singletons. Sequencing was performed on peripheral blood. The receptors were gathered from a man older than 75 with acute or convalescent COVID-19.

The J gene is TRBJ1-2, the V gene TRBV6-6; TRBD1 is a possible D gene (5 bases). V was cut by 6 bases and J by 0 bases, with 11 bases left in between. The CDR3 runs 14 residues. CDR1 is MNHNY and CDR2 is SVGAGI in the germline V gene (reference sequence). CDR3 nucleotide sequence: TGTGCCAGCAGCCAAGGGGATACTAACTATGGCTACACCTTC. This encodes CASSQGDTNYGYTF.

V gene TRBV29-1 combines with J gene TRBJ1-3; 11 bases agree with TRBD1. V shed 4 bases, J shed 4 bases, and the junction held 6 bases outside the gene matches. This CDR3 comprises 15 residues. From germline, CDR1 is SQVTM and CDR2 ANQGSEA. The CDR3 DNA follows: TGCAGCGTTGCAAAGGGGACAGGGGGAGGAAACACCATATATTTT. This codes for CSVAKGTGGGNTIYF.

The rearrangement links TRBV7-9 to TRBJ2-5; D may be TRBD2 (5 bases). CDR1 is SEHNR and CDR2 is FQNEAQ in the germline V gene (reference sequence). Trimming cost V 1 base and J 1 base, with 10 bases left between them. The CDR3 is 15 amino acids. The DNA for the CDR3 is TGTGCCAGCAGCTTAGAGGAGGCGAGCCAAGAGACCCAGTACTTC. Encoded protein: CASSLEEASQETQYF.

This clone has a handful of counts. The chain combines TRBV28 with TRBJ1-3; 7 bases match TRBD1. CDR1 and CDR2 (germline): MDHEN, SYDVKM. Trimming removed 2 bases from V and 2 bases from J; junction bases left unmatched: 12. This CDR3 has 18 amino acids. Here the CDR3 reads CASSLNNWTGRTGNTIYF. In DNA, the CDR3 is TGTGCCAGCAGTTTAAACAATTGGACAGGCCGGACTGGAAACACCATATATTTT.

The chain links TRBV29-1 to TRBJ1-1, with a tentative D call TRBD1 (6 bases). The CDR3 is 13 residues long. The V end lost 7 bases, the J end lost 2 bases, and 14 bases lay between the germline ends. CDR1 is SQVTM, CDR2 ANQGSEA, per germline. CDR3 nucleotides: TGCAGCGCCGTGTGGGGGACAAACACTGAAGCTTTCTTT. Translation gives CSAVWGTNTEAFF.

The V and J genes are TRBV19 and TRBJ2-1; D is undetermined. V gave up 6 bases and J gave up 0 bases, with 12 bases separating them. Germline V gives CDR1 LNHDA, CDR2 SQIVND (reference sequence). This CDR3 has 15 residues. The CDR3 reads CASRSAYNSYNEQFF. The CDR3 DNA is TGTGCCAGTAGATCCGCGTATAACTCCTACAATGAGCAGTTCTTC.

The J gene is TRBJ1-2, the V gene TRBV2; TRBD1 matches at 10 bases. Germline values: CDR1 SNHLY, CDR2 FYNNEI. The CDR3 has 13 residues. The trim removed 9 bases at V and 6 bases at J, leaving 7 bases unmatched. This chain's CDR3 is CARSPGTGDGYTF. CDR3 nucleotides: TGTGCCAGATCCCCCGGGACAGGGGATGGCTACACCTTC.

V gene TRBV3-1 (or the pseudogene TRBV3-2) combines with J gene TRBJ1-4; D gene ambiguous. Deletions cut 3 bases from V and 8 bases from J, with 10 bases between. Germline CDR1 LGHDT, CDR2 YNNKEL (reference sequence). This CDR3 region has 13 residues. CDR3 protein: CASSQAIREKLFF. DNA of the CDR3: TGTGCCAGCAGCCAGGCAATAAGAGAAAAACTGTTTTTT.

The chain recombines TRBV30 with TRBJ1-1, with D unresolved. Trimming removed 0 bases from V and 1 base from J, with 12 bases in between. Germline assignment: CDR1 GTSNPN and CDR2 SVGIG (reference sequence). The CDR3 totals 15 residues. CDR3 protein: CAWSVLERGNTEAFF. CDR3 bases: TGTGCCTGGAGTGTACTTGAACGGGGGAACACTGAAGCTTTCTTT.

The chain joins TRBV11-1 to TRBJ1-6; 7 bases align to TRBD1. J lost 8 bases, V lost 5 bases, and 9 bases had no gene match. Germline CDR1 is SGHAT and CDR2 is FQDESV (reference sequence). This CDR3 spans 15 amino acids. The CDR3, as DNA: TGTGCCAGCAGCGGATCAGGGGGATTAGATTCACCCCTCCACTTT. Amino acid sequence: CASSGSGGLDSPLHF.

This clone was seen more than once but under ten times. This chain joins TRBV11-2 and TRBJ2-3; 8 nucleotides agree with TRBD2. From germline, CDR1 is SGHAT and CDR2 FQNNGV. The CDR3 covers 16 residues. The V gene end was trimmed by 0 bases and the J gene end by 2 bases; junction bases not matched to a gene: 4. CDR3 DNA sequence: TGTGCCAGCAGCTTAGACCAACTAGCGGCCACAGATACGCAGTATTTT. Translating gives CASSLDQLAATDTQYF.

In its sample, this clone was seen once. The CDR3 loop is CASSRQGIKETQYF. CDR3 coding DNA: TGTGCCAGCAGTAGACAGGGAATAAAAGAGACCCAGTACTTC. The V gene is TRBV2, the J gene TRBJ2-5; 7 bases are shared with TRBD1. After removal of 5 bases from V and 3 bases from J, the junction contained 6 bases not matched to a gene. Germline V CDR1 and CDR2: SNHLY, FYNNEI. The CDR3 totals 14 residues.

This sequence joins TRBV29-1 and TRBJ1-1, with TRBD1 matching 8 bases. The CDR3 extends over 13 amino acids. The J segment lost 2 bases and the V segment lost 8 bases, leaving 7 bases of the junction unmatched. From germline, CDR1 is SQVTM and CDR2 ANQGSEA. The CDR3 here is CSSRTGTNTEAFF. CDR3 bases: TGCAGCTCCAGGACAGGGACAAACACTGAAGCTTTCTTT.

The rearrangement uses TRBV6-2 or TRBV6-3 and TRBJ2-7; TRBD1 matches 7 bases. The CDR3 is made up of 13 amino acids. V shed 2 bases, J shed 3 bases, and the junction held 1 base outside the gene matches. The germline V gene has CDR1 MNHEY and CDR2 SVGEGT. CDR3 DNA: TGTGCCAGCAGTTACGGACAGGTCTACGAGCAGTACTTC. Amino acids: CASSYGQVYEQYF.

This clone was detected once. The V gene is TRBV2, the J gene TRBJ2-7, with a tentative D call TRBD1 (6 bases). Germline V gene lookup returns CDR1 SNHLY and CDR2 FYNNEI. CDR3 length equals 16 residues. V was cut by 8 bases and J by 3 bases, with 23 bases left in between. Here the CDR3 reads CASSGTSRFGNYEQYF. The CDR3 nucleotides read TGTGCCAGCTCGGGGACAAGTCGCTTTGGGAACTACGAGCAGTACTTC.

This clone was seen more than once but under ten times. The rearrangement uses TRBV2 and TRBJ2-5; perhaps TRBD2 as D (6 bases). V was shortened by 2 bases and J by 4 bases, with 11 bases between the two germline ends. From germline, CDR1 is SNHLY and CDR2 FYNNEI. The CDR3 runs to 14 residues. The CDR3 protein is CASSELRGLETQYF. DNA for the CDR3: TGTGCCAGCAGTGAACTCCGGGGGTTAGAGACCCAGTACTTC.

The chain links TRBV10-2 to TRBJ1-5, with D possibly matching TRBD1 (6 bases). Deletions cut 6 bases from V and 4 bases from J, with 13 bases between. Germline V gives CDR1 WSHSY, CDR2 SAAADI. The CDR3 totals 14 residues. CDR3 sequence: CASRHGQKNQPQHF. CDR3 nucleotide sequence: TGCGCCAGCAGACATGGACAGAAAAATCAGCCCCAGCATTTT.

The chain joins TRBV24-1 to TRBJ2-2; 7 bases are shared with TRBD1. V trimming: 5 bases; J trimming: 6 bases; junction bases outside the gene matches: 2. This CDR3 is 13 amino acids long. CDR1 and CDR2 from the germline V gene are KGHDR and SFDVKD. CDR3 loop: CATSGQGAGELFF. CDR3 bases: TGTGCCACCAGTGGCCAGGGGGCCGGGGAGCTGTTTTTT.

The chain combines TRBV4-1 with TRBJ1-5; D is unresolved. The CDR3 is 17 residues long. Germline V gene sequence: CDR1 MGHRA, CDR2 YSYEKL. V lost 1 base and J lost 3, with 16 bases in between. The CDR3 sequence is CASSQVVSGMNNQPQHF. The CDR3 DNA reads TGCGCCAGCAGCCAAGTCGTGTCGGGTATGAACAATCAGCCCCAGCATTTT.

The chain recombines TRBV6-5 with TRBJ1-1, with D tentatively TRBD1 (5 bases). V lost 8 bases and J 6 bases, leaving 16 bases between the germline ends. CDR1 and CDR2 (germline): MNHEY, SVGAGI. The CDR3 sequence is 13 residues long. The CDR3 bases are TGTGCCAGCGGCAGGGCGAGGATGGCTGAAGCTTTCTTT. Its protein product is CASGRARMAEAFF.

V gene TRBV11-3 combines with J gene TRBJ1-1; TRBD1 agrees at 9 bases. The germline V gene encodes CDR1 SGHNT and CDR2 YENEEA. V lost 4 bases, J lost 1 base, and 4 bases stayed unmatched. This CDR3 region has 15 residues. The chain's CDR3 is CASSWGTGTNTEAFF. In DNA form, the CDR3 reads TGTGCCAGCAGCTGGGGGACAGGGACGAACACTGAAGCTTTCTTT.

The chain has TRBV27 and TRBJ2-5, with 16 nucleotides matching TRBD2. The J segment lost 5 bases and the V segment lost 3 bases, leaving 9 bases of the junction unmatched. CDR1 and CDR2 from the germline V gene are MNHEY and SMNVEV (reference sequence). The CDR3 spans 18 residues. In nucleotides, the CDR3 is TGTGCCAGCAGTTTCCTGGGACTAGCGGGGGGGCCGTCCGAGACCCAGTACTTC. This codes for CASSFLGLAGGPSETQYF.

The J gene is TRBJ2-3, the V gene TRBV7-3, with 7 bases lining up with TRBD1. Germline-derived CDR1 and CDR2 are SGHTA and FQGTGA. This CDR3 is 15 amino acids long. The trim removed 5 bases at V and 4 bases at J, leaving 9 bases unmatched. The CDR3 DNA reads as TGTGCCAGCAGCCCGTCCCGACAGGGAGCAGATACGCAGTATTTT. Its protein is CASSPSRQGADTQYF.

This chain connects TRBV19 to TRBJ2-2; 8 bases map to TRBD2. The CDR3 length is 15 residues. Germline-derived CDR1 and CDR2 are LNHDA and SQIVND (reference sequence). V lost 4 bases to trimming and J lost 8 bases; unmatched junction nucleotides: 9. For the CDR3, the DNA is TGTGCCAGTAGTACCTGGGGACTAGGGAAGGGGGAGCTGTTTTTT. This codes for CASSTWGLGKGELFF.

J is TRBJ2-1 and V is TRBV3-1 (or the pseudogene TRBV3-2); the match to TRBD1 covers 7 bases. The V and J ends lost 4 bases and 0 bases, in that order; junction bases with no gene match: 3. Germline V gives CDR1 LGHDT, CDR2 YNNKEL (reference sequence). The CDR3 has 15 amino acids. CDR3 amino acids: CASSRQGSSYNEQFF. The DNA for the CDR3 is TGTGCCAGCAGCCGACAGGGAAGCTCCTACAATGAGCAGTTCTTC.

V gene TRBV7-3 combines with J gene TRBJ2-1; D possibly corresponds to TRBD2 (6 bases). Germline V CDR1 and CDR2: SGHTA, FQGTGA. V lost 5 bases, J lost 6 bases, and 14 bases lay in between. There are 14 residues in the CDR3. The CDR3 bases are TGTGCCAGCAGCCCATCTGGGGGGTCCAATGAGCAGTTCTTC. Amino acids: CASSPSGGSNEQFF.

The chain employs TRBV11-2 and TRBJ1-1; D is ambiguous. This CDR3 region has 13 residues. Germline V gene sequence: CDR1 SGHAT, CDR2 FQNNGV. With 1 base removed from V and 5 bases from J, the gap between germline ends came to 8 bases. The CDR3 is CASSLVGLTEAFF. The CDR3 nucleotides read TGTGCCAGCAGCTTAGTTGGACTGACTGAAGCTTTCTTT.

This chain links TRBV4-1 with TRBJ2-7; D unclear. Per germline, CDR1 MGHRA and CDR2 YSYEKL. The CDR3 has 14 amino acids. Trimming shortened V by 4 bases and J by 0 bases, and 10 bases separated the two germline ends. CDR3 nucleotides: TGCGCCAGCAGCCGTTTAGACTTCTCCTACGAGCAGTACTTC. This encodes CASSRLDFSYEQYF.

This clone was picked up one time. The gene calls are TRBV19 and TRBJ1-5, with D unresolved. The V end lost 3 bases, the J end lost 2 bases, and 2 bases lay between the germline ends. The CDR3 extends over 12 amino acids. From germline, CDR1 is LNHDA and CDR2 SQIVND (reference sequence). The CDR3, as DNA: TGTGCCAGTAGTATCGGCAATCAGCCCCAGCATTTT. It encodes CASSIGNQPQHF.

The chain uses TRBV9 and TRBJ1-2, with 9 nucleotides matching TRBD1. CDR3 length: 15 residues. The junction had 7 bases not matched to a gene; V was cut back by 3 bases and J by 4 bases. Germline V gene sequence: CDR1 SGDLS, CDR2 YYNGEE. The CDR3, as DNA: TGTGCCAGCAGCGAGGACAGGGGACCAATCTATGGCTACACCTTC. This encodes CASSEDRGPIYGYTF.